The 2 T cell receptor beta chains given below trace back to one sample, sequenced in a study of blood T cell repertoires in COVID-19 (dated by TCRdb to 2018 to 2021). The library came from the immunoSEQ multiplex PCR assay. TCRdb took this table from immuneACCESS and kept in-frame rearrangements with V and J called. Such tables lack part of the clones; where checked against another copy, unresolved V genes explain under half of the gap, and the rest is unexplained. Here the sample has 300,000 to 350,000 clones; about 93% occur a single time. The ten biggest clones cover roughly 7.3% of the sample. Material for sequencing was peripheral blood. The origin of the receptors is a woman aged 25 to 39 with COVID-19, enrolled during active disease.

This clone was detected once. The chain combines TRBV5-1 with TRBJ2-7; 7 bases are shared with TRBD2. The V gene end was trimmed by 0 bases and the J gene end by 1 base; junction bases not matched to a gene: 1. Per the germline V gene, CDR1 is SGHRS and CDR2 is YFSETQ. There are 14 residues in the CDR3. The CDR3 spells CASSLVAGSYEQYF. CDR3 DNA: TGCGCCAGCAGCTTGGTAGCGGGTTCCTACGAGCAGTACTTC.

This chain uses TRBV19 with TRBJ2-2, with 7 positions matching TRBD1. The germline V gene encodes CDR1 LNHDA and CDR2 SQIVND (reference sequence). There are 16 residues in the CDR3. Unmatched junction bases numbered 11, after V lost 5 bases and J lost 5 bases. The CDR3 sequence is CASSVKGAKLTGELFF. The CDR3 coding sequence is TGTGCCAGTAGTGTCAAGGGGGCGAAATTAACCGGGGAGCTGTTTTTT.